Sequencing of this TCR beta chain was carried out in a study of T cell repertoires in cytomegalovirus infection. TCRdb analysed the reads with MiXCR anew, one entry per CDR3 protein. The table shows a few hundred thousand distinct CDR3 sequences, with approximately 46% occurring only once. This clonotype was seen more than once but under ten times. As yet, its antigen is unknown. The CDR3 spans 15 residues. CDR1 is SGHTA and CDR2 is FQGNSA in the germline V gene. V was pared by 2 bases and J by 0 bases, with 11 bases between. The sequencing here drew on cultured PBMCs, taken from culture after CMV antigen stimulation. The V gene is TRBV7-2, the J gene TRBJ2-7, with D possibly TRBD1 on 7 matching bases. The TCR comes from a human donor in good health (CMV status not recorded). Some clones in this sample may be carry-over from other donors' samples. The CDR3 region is CASSLRGTDSYEQYF. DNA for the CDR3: TGTGCCAGCAGCTTACGCGGGACAGACTCCTACGAGCAGTACTTC.